The clone carrying this TCR beta chain was counted between two and nine times. This specimen belongs to a study of T-cell reconstitution after alpha-beta-depleted transplantation in children. Unique molecular identifiers were used in preparing the TCRbeta library. One entry per CDR3 protein, called by TCRdb with MiXCR from the PCR reads. The table has hundreds of thousands of distinct CDR3 sequences, approximately 12% seen once; the top ten hold around 5.6%. This specimen consisted of PBMCs from the stem cell graft donor, obtained from the stem cell graft. This sequence was found in a human donor who donated a stem cell graft to a child with combined immunodeficiency.

CDR3 DNA: TGCAGTGCCCATCGAGGTAGCGGGAGCGCAGATACGCAGTATTTT. Amino acids: CSAHRGSGSADTQYF. This chain uses TRBV20-1 with TRBJ2-3, with 9 positions matching TRBD2. There are 15 residues in the CDR3. Per the germline V gene, CDR1 is DFQATT and CDR2 is SNEGSKA (reference sequence). The trim removed 6 bases at V and 4 bases at J, leaving 11 bases unmatched.